The clone carrying this T cell receptor beta chain came up many times. The sample originates from a study of regulatory T cells in long-lasting Graves disease. Construction of the TCR beta libraries employed iRepertoire HTBI primers in conjunction with Arm-PCR of CDR3 regions. Each CDR3 protein is one row after TCRdb ran MiXCR on the multiplex PCR reads. The data hold approximately 490,000 distinct CDR3 sequences, with 15% to 20% observed a single time. The CDR3 sequence is 17 residues long. Germline V gene lookup returns CDR1 SEHNR and CDR2 FQNEAQ (reference sequence). The junction had 12 bases not matched to a gene; V was cut back by 0 bases and J by 5 bases. Time point reported: newly diagnosed GD, antithyroid drugs for less than 3 months. The TCR library was prepared using RNA isolated from PBMCs. These same data were also listed under a study on T cells in Graves' hyperthyroidism and ophthalmopathy.

Source: peripheral blood mononuclear cells (PBMCs), taken at new diagnosis, from a patient treated with antithyroid drugs. The V call is TRBV7-9, the J call TRBJ1-1; 7 bases align to TRBD1. The TCR sequence derives from a man aged 35 to 55 with Graves disease. In DNA, the CDR3 is TGTGCCAGCAGCTTAGCCCAGGGGGTTTCAGGTCTTACTGAAGCTTTCTTT. Translation: CASSLAQGVSGLTEAFF. The variable domain in full, completed from reference TRBV7-9 and TRBJ1-1, reads DTGVSQNPRHKITKRGQNVTFRCDPISEHNRLYWYRQTLGQGPEFLTYFQNEAQLEKSRLLSDRFSAERPKGSFSTLEIQRTEQGDSAMYLCASSLAQGVSGLTEAFFGQGTRLTVV.